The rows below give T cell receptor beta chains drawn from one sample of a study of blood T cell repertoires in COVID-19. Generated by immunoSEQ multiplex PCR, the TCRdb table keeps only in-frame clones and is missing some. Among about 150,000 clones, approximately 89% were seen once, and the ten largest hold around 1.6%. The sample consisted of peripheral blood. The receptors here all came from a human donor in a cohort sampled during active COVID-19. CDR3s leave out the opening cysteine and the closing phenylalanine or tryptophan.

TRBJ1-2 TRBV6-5 ASSYSRPGEIYGYT
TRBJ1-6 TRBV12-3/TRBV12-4 ASSRDRNSPLH
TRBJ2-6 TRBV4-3 ASSQIGKDLSSGANVLT
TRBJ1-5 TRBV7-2 ASSLTGGQGQPQH
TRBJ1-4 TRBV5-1 ASSLASATNEKLF
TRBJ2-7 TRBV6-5 ASSQAGTGYHEQY
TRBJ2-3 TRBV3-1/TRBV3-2 ASSQRGGTDTQY
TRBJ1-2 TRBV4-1 ASSHLGAGGLGYT
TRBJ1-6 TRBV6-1 ASSDIPALTLH
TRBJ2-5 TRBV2 ASRERVRGGQETQY
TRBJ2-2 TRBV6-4 ASSALGGNTGELF
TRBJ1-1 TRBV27 TTTGRNTEAF
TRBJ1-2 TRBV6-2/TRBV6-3 ASSYPGGYT
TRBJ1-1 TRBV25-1 ASSAELGSKRGTEAF
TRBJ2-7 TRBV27 ASSPNGREGYEQY
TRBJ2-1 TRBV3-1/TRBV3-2 ASSPAPGSGGNEQF
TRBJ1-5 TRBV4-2 ASSQEAGRGGQPQH
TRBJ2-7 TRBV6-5 ASSSGQARYEQY
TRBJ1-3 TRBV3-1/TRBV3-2 ASSQASRSGNTIY
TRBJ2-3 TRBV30 AWSVRDTDTQY
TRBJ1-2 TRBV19 ASSIDRTGVYGYT
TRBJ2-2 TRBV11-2 ASSQQAGGTGELF
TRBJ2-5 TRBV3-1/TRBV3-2 ASRQEGTSGAHSTQY
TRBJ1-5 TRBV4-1 ASSRRTGLNQPQH
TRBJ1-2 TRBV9 ASSVEPELDYGYT
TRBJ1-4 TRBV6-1 ASSEQGREKLF
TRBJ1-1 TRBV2 ASSAPQTGTNTEAF
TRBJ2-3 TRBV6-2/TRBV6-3 ASSPGTGSTDTQY
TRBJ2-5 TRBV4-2 ASSQGQEQETQY
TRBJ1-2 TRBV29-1 SVELAGRYT
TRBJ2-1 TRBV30 AWKLGYTYNEQF
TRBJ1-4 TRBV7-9 ASSKWTGNEKLF
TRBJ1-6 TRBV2 ASSKSAYNSPLH
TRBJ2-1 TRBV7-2 ASSLDAGAYNEQF
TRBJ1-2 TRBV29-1 SGGTDGYT
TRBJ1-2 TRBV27 ASSIGTGGGYT
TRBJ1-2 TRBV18 ASSEDANYGYT
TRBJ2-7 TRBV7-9 ASSSWDRPYEQY
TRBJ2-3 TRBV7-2 ASSPVAGRTDTQY
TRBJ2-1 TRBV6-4 ASSDSTAGGRDEQF
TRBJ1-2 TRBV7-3 ASSLSPESNYGYT
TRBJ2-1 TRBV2 ASSKRGLNNEQF
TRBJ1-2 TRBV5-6 ASTPLGRTRNGYT
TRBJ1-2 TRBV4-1 ASSQPGTKGGYT
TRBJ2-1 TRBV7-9 ASSLTQRDSLTDEQF
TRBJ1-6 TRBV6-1 ASSEGWEREAPLH
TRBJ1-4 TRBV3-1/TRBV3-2 ASSQGQGGEKLF
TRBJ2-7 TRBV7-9 ASSFAGQVYEQY